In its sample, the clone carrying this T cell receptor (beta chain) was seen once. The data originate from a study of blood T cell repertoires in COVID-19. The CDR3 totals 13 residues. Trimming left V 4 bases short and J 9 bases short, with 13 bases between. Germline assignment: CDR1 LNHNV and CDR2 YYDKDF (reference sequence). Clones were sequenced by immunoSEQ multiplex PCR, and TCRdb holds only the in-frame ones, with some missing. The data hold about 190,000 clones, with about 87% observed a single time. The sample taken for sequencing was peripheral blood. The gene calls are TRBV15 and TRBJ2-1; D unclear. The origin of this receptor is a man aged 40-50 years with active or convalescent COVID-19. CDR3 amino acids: CATSIPVVAEQFF. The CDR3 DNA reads TGTGCCACCAGCATACCTGTAGTCGCTGAGCAGTTCTTC.